This TCR beta chain was captured in a study of Graves' ophthalmopathy and Graves' hyperthyroidism. Study summary: Upon initial diagnosis and before any treatment, peripheral blood was collected. Points from the study as a whole: A model built from 13 signatures distinguished ophthalmopathy from stable hyperthyroidism with 85% to 90% sensitivity and approximately 80% specificity. Most thyroid clonotypes expanded beyond 0.001 frequency were also found in blood.

Trimming at V came to 5 bases and at J to 9 bases, leaving 11 bases not matched to a gene. The CDR3 contains 15 residues. CDR1 is SGHAT, CDR2 FQNNGV, per germline. Those donors who had ophthalmopathy presented with moderate-to-severe activity, a CAS of ≥3, a NOSPECS of ≥4 and a duration under 3 months. This clonotype was seen repeatedly, ten times or more. Its matching antigen is unknown. From RNA, the CDR3 regions of TCR beta chains were amplified and sequenced. Second-round multiplex PCR followed a first-round RT-PCR using HTBI primers. Via MiXCR, TCRdb re-called the multiplex PCR reads, giving one row per CDR3 protein. The data contain hundreds of thousands of distinct CDR3 sequences, about 38% of them singletons.

The chain joins TRBV11-2 to TRBJ2-5, with 11 nucleotides matching TRBD1. The sample was peripheral blood. The sequence was collected from an adult man with Graves' ophthalmopathy. DNA for the CDR3: TGTGCCAGCAGCGTGGGACAGGGGGGCCCTGGATCCCAGTACTTC. This gives the protein CASSVGQGGPGSQYF. Based on the CDR3 plus reference TRBV11-2 and TRBJ2-5, the full variable domain is EAGVAQSPRYKIIEKRQSVAFWCNPISGHATLYWYQQILGQGPKLLIQFQNNGVVDDSQLPKDRFSAERLKGVDSTLKIQPAKLEDSAVYLCASSVGQGGPGSQYFGPGTRLLVL.